The rows below give T cell receptor beta chains drawn from one sample of a study of technical replicates of blood from a handful of donors. Only in-frame clones appear in the TCRdb table, and some are missing; sequencing was by immunoSEQ multiplex PCR. The sample has roughly 80,000 clones; 93% are singletons. Sequenced material: T cells isolated from PBMCs. These receptors all stem from a human donor in good health. CDR3s leave out the opening cysteine and the closing phenylalanine or tryptophan. D genes are given only for firm matches.

cdr3_aa	d_call	v_call	j_call
ASRRLSGSSYNEQF	-	TRBV9	TRBJ2-1
AWSGSVISNQPQH	-	TRBV30	TRBJ1-5
AWRGRGAGEQY	-	TRBV30	TRBJ2-7
ASRLGTVNTGELF	-	TRBV19	TRBJ2-2
ASSEIRTGSIMPQH	TRBD1	TRBV6-1	TRBJ1-5
ASSQQGPGFTDTQY	-	TRBV4-1	TRBJ2-3
ASSLRRAAGTEAF	-	TRBV28	TRBJ1-1
ASSFGTSGRGYQETQY	TRBD2	TRBV7-4	TRBJ2-5
ASSSVAGLASDTQY	-	TRBV7-9	TRBJ2-3
ASRLRDTYNSPLH	-	TRBV27	TRBJ1-6
ATSRVGAGRRAQH	-	TRBV15	TRBJ1-5
ASMKGASGGYT	TRBD1	TRBV19	TRBJ1-2
ASTPGGVQF	TRBD2	TRBV9	TRBJ2-1
ASSAGATEAF	-	TRBV5-1	TRBJ1-1
ATSRVQGPLRWEQF	-	TRBV15	TRBJ2-1
AWGLQGKNTEAF	-	TRBV30	TRBJ1-1
ASICDSPNYGYT	-	TRBV23-1	TRBJ1-2
ASSLAGGRETQY	TRBD2	TRBV5-4	TRBJ2-5
ASSSVAGVYNEQF	TRBD2	TRBV18	TRBJ2-1
ASSRGVMGGRHEQY	-	TRBV19	TRBJ2-7
ASSGTSQETQY	-	TRBV10-2	TRBJ2-5
ASSLIGTGSYEQY	TRBD1	TRBV7-8	TRBJ2-7
ASSSGQEPNYGYT	TRBD1	TRBV5-5	TRBJ1-2